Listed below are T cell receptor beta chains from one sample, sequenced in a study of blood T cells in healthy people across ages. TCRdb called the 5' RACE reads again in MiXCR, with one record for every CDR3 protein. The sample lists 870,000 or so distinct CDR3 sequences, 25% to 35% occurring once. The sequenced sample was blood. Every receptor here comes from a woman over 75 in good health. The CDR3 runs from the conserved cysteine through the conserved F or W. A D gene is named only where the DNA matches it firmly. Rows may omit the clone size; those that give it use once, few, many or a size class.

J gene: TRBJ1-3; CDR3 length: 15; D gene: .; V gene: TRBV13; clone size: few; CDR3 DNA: TGTGCCAGCAAACAGGTTGCCTCCTCTGGAAACACCATATATTTT; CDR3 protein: CASKQVASSGNTIYF
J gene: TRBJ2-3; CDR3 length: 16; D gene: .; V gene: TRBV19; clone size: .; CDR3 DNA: TGTGCCAGTAGTAAAAAGTGGGACTCAGGGGCAGATACGCAGTATTTT; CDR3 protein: CASSKKWDSGADTQYF
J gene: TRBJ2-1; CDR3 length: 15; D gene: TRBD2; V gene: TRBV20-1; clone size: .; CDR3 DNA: TGCAGTGCCAGTTCTAGCGGGGGGCGACAAGAGACCCAGTTCTTC; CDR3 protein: CSASSSGGRQETQFF
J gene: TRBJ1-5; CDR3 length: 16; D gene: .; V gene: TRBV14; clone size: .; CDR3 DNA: TGTGCCAGCAGACCTGGGACATGGACAGTTTCTCAGCCCCAGCATTTT; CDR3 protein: CASRPGTWTVSQPQHF
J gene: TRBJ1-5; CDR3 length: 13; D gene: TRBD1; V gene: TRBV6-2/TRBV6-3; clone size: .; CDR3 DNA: TGTGCCAGCAGTAAGACAGGGCATCAGCCCCAGCATTTT; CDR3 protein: CASSKTGHQPQHF
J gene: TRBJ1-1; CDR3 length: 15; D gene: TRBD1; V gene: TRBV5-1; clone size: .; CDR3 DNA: TGCGCCAGCACCCTGCGGACAGGGGCGAACACTGAAGCTTTCTTT; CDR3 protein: CASTLRTGANTEAFF
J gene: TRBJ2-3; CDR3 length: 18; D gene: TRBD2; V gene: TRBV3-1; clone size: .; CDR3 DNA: TGTGCCAGCAGCCAAGAAAAAATAGCGGGGACTCTCTCAGATACGCAGTATTTT; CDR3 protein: CASSQEKIAGTLSDTQYF
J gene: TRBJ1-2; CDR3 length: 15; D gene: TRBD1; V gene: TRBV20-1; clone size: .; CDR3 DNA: TGCAGTGGCGGGGAGGGACAGTCGAGGGACTATGGCTACACCTTC; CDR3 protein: CSGGEGQSRDYGYTF
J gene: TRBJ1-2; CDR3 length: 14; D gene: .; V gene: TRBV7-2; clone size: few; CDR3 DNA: TGTGCCAGCAGCCGCAGTGTTTCGGACTATGGCTACACCTTC; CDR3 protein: CASSRSVSDYGYTF
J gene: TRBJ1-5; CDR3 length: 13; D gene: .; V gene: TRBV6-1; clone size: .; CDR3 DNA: TGTGCCAGCAGGTTAGACAGTAGTCAGCCCCAGCATTTT; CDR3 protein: CASRLDSSQPQHF
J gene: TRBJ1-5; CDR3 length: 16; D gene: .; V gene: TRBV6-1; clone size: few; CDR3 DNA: TGTGCCAGCAGAGAGTCCGTTCTATTTGGCAATCAGCCCCAGCATTTT; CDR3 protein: CASRESVLFGNQPQHF
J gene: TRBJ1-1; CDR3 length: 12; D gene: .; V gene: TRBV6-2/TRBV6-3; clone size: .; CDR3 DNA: TGTGCCAGCAGGCGAGAGAGCACTGAAGCTTTCTTT; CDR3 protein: CASRRESTEAFF
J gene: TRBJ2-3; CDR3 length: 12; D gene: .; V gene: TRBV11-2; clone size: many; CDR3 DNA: TGTGCCAGCAGTCGAGACCAGGATACGCAGTATTTT; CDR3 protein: CASSRDQDTQYF